This T cell receptor beta chain appears in the sequencing data of a study of memory CD8 T cells in hepatitis C reinfection. The time point denotes: pre-reinfection, 55 to 20 weeks before reinfection detection. TCR sequencing was done directly ex vivo on sorted cells, without expansion in vitro. The CDR3 is 17 amino acids. Germline trimming cut 4 bases from V and 0 bases from J; bases unmatched to any gene: 8. The germline CDR1 and CDR2 sequences are SGHNT and YENEEA. Here immunoSEQ multiplex PCR was the method, and the copy in TCRdb shows in-frame clones only, minus some. The table has 40,000 to 60,000 clones, under 90% seen once.

The receptor comes from a man aged 18 to 35 with hepatitis C virus infection. This rearrangement joins TRBV11-3 to TRBJ2-2, with 7 bases that match TRBD1. The material sequenced was naive CD8+ T cells sorted from blood. CDR3 sequence: CASSSYGQGANTGELFF. As DNA, the CDR3 is TGTGCCAGCAGCTCATACGGGCAGGGGGCGAACACCGGGGAGCTGTTTTTT.